The rows below give T cell receptor beta chains drawn from one sample of a study of shared clonotypes between healthy human individuals. Only in-frame clones appear in the TCRdb table, and some are missing; sequencing was by immunoSEQ multiplex PCR. The sample has approximately 640,000 clones, approximately 79% seen once; the top ten hold around 2%. The sample consisted of memory CD4+ T cells sorted from blood. The receptors were gathered from a woman aged 25 to 39 in good health. Each CDR3 is given with its conserved first and last residue. The order of the fields is D gene, clone size, J gene, V gene, CDR3 DNA, CDR3 protein. The D gene is left open where the match is weak. The size entry is marked missing in some rows and otherwise reads once, few, many or a size class.

d_gene: NA
abundance: NA
j_gene: TRBJ2-1
v_gene: TRBV10-3
CDR3nt: TGTGCCATCAGTGCCTCGGACGGCGCTTCCTACAATGAGCAGTTCTTC
CDR3aa: CAISASDGASYNEQFF

d_gene: TRBD2
abundance: once
j_gene: TRBJ2-1
v_gene: TRBV11-3
CDR3nt: TGTGCCAGCAGCTTAGATGGGACTAGCTCCAATGAGCAGTTCTTC
CDR3aa: CASSLDGTSSNEQFF

d_gene: NA
abundance: NA
j_gene: TRBJ1-2
v_gene: TRBV14
CDR3nt: TGTGCCAGCAGCCAAGATCGGGCTCTGCTTTATGGCTACACCTTC
CDR3aa: CASSQDRALLYGYTF

d_gene: TRBD2
abundance: few
j_gene: TRBJ2-1
v_gene: TRBV5-1
CDR3nt: TGCGCCAGCGCTATCACGGGAGGTCCCTACAATGAGCAGTTCTTC
CDR3aa: CASAITGGPYNEQFF

d_gene: TRBD1
abundance: NA
j_gene: TRBJ1-2
v_gene: TRBV6-5
CDR3nt: TGTGCCAGCAGCCAGGGGGCAGGGATCGGCTACACCTTC
CDR3aa: CASSQGAGIGYTF

d_gene: NA
abundance: NA
j_gene: TRBJ1-4
v_gene: TRBV4-1
CDR3nt: TGCGCCAGCAGCCAAGTTGGGGGGGTAGGGATTGCAACTAATGAAAAACTGTTTTTT
CDR3aa: CASSQVGGVGIATNEKLFF

d_gene: NA
abundance: NA
j_gene: TRBJ2-7
v_gene: TRBV7-9
CDR3nt: TGTGCCAGCAGCTTAGCTGACGGGATCCTAGGGGAGCAGTACTTC
CDR3aa: CASSLADGILGEQYF

d_gene: TRBD2
abundance: once
j_gene: TRBJ2-1
v_gene: TRBV16
CDR3nt: TGTGCCAGCAGCCAATCTCAACTAGCGGCCTCCTACAATGAGCAGTTCTTC
CDR3aa: CASSQSQLAASYNEQFF

d_gene: TRBD2
abundance: NA
j_gene: TRBJ2-7
v_gene: TRBV11-3
CDR3nt: TGTGCCAGCAGTAGAGCGGGAGCCGTCTACGAGCAGTACTTC
CDR3aa: CASSRAGAVYEQYF

d_gene: NA
abundance: NA
j_gene: TRBJ2-1
v_gene: TRBV27
CDR3nt: TGTGCCAGCAGGCCGGGGGACCGAACCTACAATGAGCAGTTCTTC
CDR3aa: CASRPGDRTYNEQFF

d_gene: NA
abundance: NA
j_gene: TRBJ2-5
v_gene: TRBV2
CDR3nt: TGTGCCAGCAGTGGAAGTAGGGCTCAAGAGACCCAGTACTTC
CDR3aa: CASSGSRAQETQYF

d_gene: TRBD1
abundance: NA
j_gene: TRBJ2-5
v_gene: TRBV28
CDR3nt: TGTGCCAGCAGTAGGCCAGGGGGCGAGACCCAGTACTTC
CDR3aa: CASSRPGGETQYF

d_gene: NA
abundance: once
j_gene: TRBJ2-3
v_gene: TRBV5-1
CDR3nt: TGCGCCAGCAGCTTCGTCGGGAGTAGGAGCGATACGCAGTATTTT
CDR3aa: CASSFVGSRSDTQYF

d_gene: NA
abundance: NA
j_gene: TRBJ2-2
v_gene: TRBV7-9
CDR3nt: TGTGCCAGCAGCTTAGTTCTAGGGGAGCTGTTTTTT
CDR3aa: CASSLVLGELFF

d_gene: NA
abundance: NA
j_gene: TRBJ2-6
v_gene: TRBV7-3
CDR3nt: TGTGCCAGCAGCCACTACTCGGGAGCCGGGGCCAACGTCCTGACTTTC
CDR3aa: CASSHYSGAGANVLTF

d_gene: TRBD2
abundance: NA
j_gene: TRBJ2-5
v_gene: TRBV14
CDR3nt: TGTGCCAGCAGTACAAGTCCCGGCGGGAGGGCCGTATACGAGACCCAGTACTTC
CDR3aa: CASSTSPGGRAVYETQYF

d_gene: NA
abundance: NA
j_gene: TRBJ2-1
v_gene: TRBV5-4
CDR3nt: TGTGCCAGCAGCTTGAGATTAGCGGAGTACAATGAGCAGTTCTTC
CDR3aa: CASSLRLAEYNEQFF

d_gene: NA
abundance: NA
j_gene: TRBJ2-6
v_gene: TRBV9
CDR3nt: TGTGCCAGCAGCGTAGGGTCCTCTGGGGCCAACGTCCTGACTTTC
CDR3aa: CASSVGSSGANVLTF

d_gene: TRBD1
abundance: NA
j_gene: TRBJ1-1
v_gene: TRBV27
CDR3nt: TGTGCCAGCAGTTTAAAGGGACAGGGGGACTTGAACACTGAAGCTTTCTTT
CDR3aa: CASSLKGQGDLNTEAFF

d_gene: TRBD2
abundance: NA
j_gene: TRBJ2-1
v_gene: TRBV6-6
CDR3nt: TGTGCCAGCGGCATACTAGCGGGCCCTTACAATGAGCAGTTCTTC
CDR3aa: CASGILAGPYNEQFF

d_gene: NA
abundance: NA
j_gene: TRBJ1-1
v_gene: TRBV28
CDR3nt: TGTGCCAGCAGCCCCACGAACAGGAACACTGAAGCTTTCTTT
CDR3aa: CASSPTNRNTEAFF

d_gene: NA
abundance: NA
j_gene: TRBJ1-1
v_gene: TRBV9
CDR3nt: TGTGCCAGCAGCGTTACTTCTTTCGGTGAAGCTTTCTTT
CDR3aa: CASSVTSFGEAFF

d_gene: TRBD2
abundance: once
j_gene: TRBJ2-7
v_gene: TRBV28
CDR3nt: TGTGCCAGCAGCCCCCGGGCGGGAGGCGACTCCTACGAGCAGTACTTC
CDR3aa: CASSPRAGGDSYEQYF